These T cell receptor beta chains were read from a single sample in a study of cytomegalovirus exposure and HLA in healthy donors. Only in-frame clones appear in the TCRdb table, and some are missing; sequencing was by immunoSEQ multiplex PCR. The sample records 150,000 to 200,000 clones, 65% to 85% being singletons. The sample taken for sequencing was PBMCs. The receptors were gathered from a man aged 18 to 30 in good health and CMV-seronegative. Each CDR3 is given with its conserved first and last residue. A D gene is named only where the DNA matches it firmly. Some rows have no size entry. The others give once, few or many, or a class for an expanded clone.

J gene	D gene	V gene	clone size	CDR3 protein	CDR3 DNA
TRBJ2-7	TRBD2	TRBV28	once	CASSPSGLAQAYEQYF	TGTGCCAGCAGTCCCTCCGGACTAGCCCAAGCTTACGAGCAGTACTTC
TRBJ2-1	TRBD2	TRBV27	-	CASSLGGLSFF	TGTGCCAGCAGTTTGGGGGGACTATCCTTCTTC
TRBJ2-7	TRBD1	TRBV7-9	-	CASSGDRYYEQYF	TGTGCCAGCAGCGGGGACAGATACTACGAGCAGTACTTC
TRBJ1-1	-	TRBV6-1	few	CASSEYRDTKKAFF	TGTGCCAGCAGTGAATACCGGGACACGAAAAAAGCTTTCTTT
TRBJ2-3	-	TRBV6-5	-	CASSRGPTSTDTQYF	TGTGCCAGCAGCCGTGGGCCCACTAGCACAGATACGCAGTATTTT
TRBJ1-3	TRBD1	TRBV5-6	-	CASSLAHRGFGNTIYF	TGTGCCAGCAGCTTGGCCCACAGGGGTTTTGGAAACACCATATATTTT
TRBJ1-3	-	TRBV6-6	-	CASSSDRPSGNTIYF	TGTGCCAGCAGTTCCGACAGACCCTCTGGAAACACCATATATTTT
TRBJ1-3	-	TRBV4-3	-	CASSQDSRGSGNTIYF	TGCGCCAGCAGCCAAGACAGCAGAGGCTCTGGAAACACCATATATTTT
TRBJ1-2	TRBD1	TRBV2	-	CASRPSPRQGASDGYTF	TGTGCCAGCAGGCCTTCTCCCCGACAGGGGGCGTCAGATGGCTACACCTTC
TRBJ1-4	-	TRBV5-1	-	CASSLTTTNEKLFF	TGCGCCAGCAGCTTGACAACAACTAATGAAAAACTGTTTTTT
TRBJ1-2	-	TRBV14	-	CASSQGRFGGYTF	TGTGCCAGCAGCCAAGGGCGTTTCGGGGGCTACACCTTC
TRBJ1-2	TRBD1	TRBV28	once	CASSTGQAPDGYTF	TGTGCCAGCAGTACGGGACAGGCCCCCGATGGCTACACCTTC
TRBJ1-2	-	TRBV6-1	-	CASSGSRVGYTF	TGTGCCAGCAGTGGGAGCAGGGTCGGCTACACCTTC
TRBJ2-7	-	TRBV9	-	CASSVGTVTYEQYF	TGTGCCAGCAGCGTAGGGACAGTCACCTACGAGCAGTACTTC
TRBJ2-7	TRBD1	TRBV28	-	CASSSGQYYEQYF	TGTGCCAGCAGTTCGGGACAGTACTACGAGCAGTACTTC
TRBJ2-2	-	TRBV11-3	-	CASRLLATGGELFF	TGTGCCAGCAGGTTACTAGCTACTGGCGGGGAGCTGTTTTTT
TRBJ1-2	TRBD1	TRBV7-3	few	CASSSPGTGDGYTF	TGTGCCAGCAGCTCCCCCGGGACAGGGGATGGCTACACCTTC
TRBJ2-7	TRBD2	TRBV6-1	once	CASKLAGGSYEQYF	TGTGCCAGCAAGCTAGCGGGGGGGTCCTACGAGCAGTACTTC
TRBJ1-5	-	TRBV7-9	-	CASSFSGQPQHF	TGTGCCAGCAGCTTCTCGGGGCAGCCCCAGCATTTT
TRBJ2-5	TRBD1	TRBV5-5	-	CASRQGASGETQYF	TGTGCCAGCAGACAGGGGGCGTCGGGGGAGACCCAGTACTTC
TRBJ2-7	-	TRBV10-3	-	CAISEGPGISVTYEQYF	TGTGCCATCAGTGAGGGCCCCGGGATCTCAGTAACCTACGAGCAGTACTTC
TRBJ2-1	TRBD2	TRBV19	-	CASTMTSGSYNEQFF	TGTGCCAGTACCATGACTAGCGGGAGCTACAATGAGCAGTTCTTC
TRBJ2-3	TRBD1	TRBV4-3	few	CASSQGTGATTSTDTQYF	TGCGCCAGCAGCCAGGGGACAGGGGCTACCACTAGCACAGATACGCAGTATTTT
TRBJ1-2	TRBD1	TRBV7-6	-	CASSLGGQGAVGYTF	TGTGCCAGCAGCTTAGGGGGACAGGGGGCCGTTGGCTACACCTTC
TRBJ1-5	TRBD1	TRBV9	-	CASSAGTGYQPQHF	TGTGCCAGCAGCGCCGGGACAGGGTATCAGCCCCAGCATTTT
TRBJ1-1	TRBD1	TRBV29-1	-	CSVLGQLVDTEAFF	TGCAGCGTATTGGGACAGCTAGTGGACACTGAAGCTTTCTTT
TRBJ2-7	TRBD2	TRBV7-7	-	CASSLGASGAYEQYF	TGTGCTAGCAGCTTAGGGGCTAGCGGGGCCTACGAGCAGTACTTC
TRBJ2-1	-	TRBV11-2	few	CASSERADSSYNEQFF	TGTGCCAGCAGCGAAAGGGCAGACAGCTCCTACAATGAGCAGTTCTTC
TRBJ1-6	-	TRBV18	once	CASSPGQGEAPLHF	TGTGCCAGCTCACCAGGGCAGGGCGAGGCACCCCTCCACTTT
TRBJ2-5	TRBD2	TRBV7-8	-	CASTGLAGLQETQYF	TGTGCCAGCACCGGACTAGCGGGACTCCAAGAGACCCAGTACTTC
TRBJ2-2	-	TRBV7-9	-	CASSPKPTGELFF	TGTGCCAGCAGCCCGAAGCCCACCGGGGAGCTGTTTTTT
TRBJ2-7	TRBD1	TRBV7-8	-	CASSIIPGQASYEQYF	TGTGCCAGCAGCATCATTCCGGGACAGGCATCCTACGAGCAGTACTTC
TRBJ1-4	-	TRBV19	-	CASRLVREEKLFF	TGTGCCAGCCGATTGGTCCGCGAGGAAAAACTGTTTTTT
TRBJ2-1	-	TRBV27	-	CASSPRRLGGPYYEQFF	TGTGCCAGCAGTCCAAGACGTCTCGGGGGGCCTTATTATGAGCAGTTCTTC
TRBJ2-7	-	TRBV28	-	CASSFSSGRVEQYF	TGTGCCAGCAGTTTTAGTTCCGGTCGCGTCGAGCAGTACTTC
TRBJ2-3	-	TRBV5-1	-	CASSLMDTQYF	TGCGCCAGCAGTTTAATGGATACGCAGTATTTT
TRBJ1-1	-	TRBV7-9	-	CASSFEQAAEAFF	TGTGCCAGCAGCTTTGAGCAGGCAGCTGAAGCTTTCTTT
TRBJ2-1	TRBD2	TRBV19	-	CASSMFLAGGRYNEQFF	TGTGCCAGTAGTATGTTCCTAGCGGGGGGGCGGTACAATGAGCAGTTCTTC
TRBJ1-5	TRBD1	TRBV2	-	CASSRTGREDQPQHF	TGTGCCAGCAGCCGGACAGGGAGGGAGGATCAGCCCCAGCATTTT
TRBJ1-2	-	TRBV29-1	-	CSGSDSNYGYTF	TGCAGCGGTTCGGACAGCAACTATGGCTACACCTTC
TRBJ1-1	-	TRBV28	-	CASSLRGGYTEAFF	TGTGCCAGCAGTTTACGAGGAGGGTATACTGAAGCTTTCTTT
TRBJ1-1	TRBD1	TRBV28	-	CASSLLRGATEAFF	TGTGCCAGCAGTTTGCTCAGGGGGGCCACTGAAGCTTTCTTT
TRBJ2-7	-	TRBV19	-	CASRGVTPTYEQYF	TGTGCCAGTAGAGGGGTTACACCTACCTACGAGCAGTACTTC
TRBJ1-2	TRBD1	TRBV6-1	-	CASTRDRDGYTF	TGTGCCAGCACCCGGGACAGGGATGGCTACACCTTC
TRBJ2-7	-	TRBV6-1	-	CASSEEGAGSYEQYF	TGTGCCAGCAGTGAAGAGGGCGCGGGCTCCTACGAGCAGTACTTC
TRBJ2-5	-	TRBV11-2	-	CASSLSAGSETQYF	TGTGCCAGCTCACTAAGCGCGGGCTCGGAGACCCAGTACTTC
TRBJ2-3	-	TRBV4-3	once	CASSPSVGRADTQYF	TGCGCCAGCAGCCCCTCCGTAGGGCGGGCCGATACGCAGTATTTT
TRBJ2-6	-	TRBV7-9	-	CASSFGGTPSGANVLTF	TGTGCCAGCAGCTTTGGGGGGACTCCGTCTGGGGCCAACGTCCTGACTTTC
TRBJ1-3	-	TRBV7-9	once	CASSTDGNTIYF	TGTGCCAGCAGCACAGACGGAAACACCATATATTTT
TRBJ1-1	TRBD1	TRBV7-8	-	CASSLSGQGGTEAFF	TGTGCCAGCAGCCTGAGCGGACAGGGCGGTACTGAAGCTTTCTTT
TRBJ2-2	-	TRBV4-2	-	CASSTYWRENTGELFF	TGTGCCAGCAGTACATATTGGAGGGAGAACACCGGGGAGCTGTTTTTT
TRBJ2-5	-	TRBV5-1	once	CASSLPGRGAGDTPSAETQYF	TGCGCCAGCAGCTTGCCCGGTCGGGGGGCGGGGGACACCCCCTCCGCGGAGACCCAGTACTTC
TRBJ2-3	TRBD2	TRBV5-1	few	CASSLWTSGPTDTQYF	TGCGCCAGCAGCTTGTGGACTAGCGGGCCCACAGATACGCAGTATTTT